This note documents a single T cell receptor beta chain sequence. The germline CDR1 and CDR2 sequences are ENHRY and SYGVKD. With 10 bases removed from V and 0 bases from J, the gap between germline ends came to 19 bases. The CDR3 runs 16 residues. The data belong to a study of PD-L1 blockade in urothelial cancer. Study at large: About 90% of the roughly 30 patients were men who had bladder-origin urothelial cancer. Counts from blood samples showed a median of around 150,000 T cells.

Time point described: peripheral blood 6 weeks after treatment start. Data came from immunoSEQ multiplex PCR; TCRdb stores just in-frame clones and leaves some out. This table holds 100,000 to 150,000 clones, about 82% found once. V usage is TRBV10-3 and J usage is TRBJ1-3; D perhaps matches TRBD1 (5 bases). The TCR sequence derives from a middle-aged man with urothelial cancer. Material: PBMCs, obtained around atezolizumab (anti-PD-L1) treatment. The CDR3 region has the DNA TGTGCCAGTTCACCGGACACAAGTGGCTCTGGAAACACCATATATTTT. Its translation is CASSPDTSGSGNTIYF.